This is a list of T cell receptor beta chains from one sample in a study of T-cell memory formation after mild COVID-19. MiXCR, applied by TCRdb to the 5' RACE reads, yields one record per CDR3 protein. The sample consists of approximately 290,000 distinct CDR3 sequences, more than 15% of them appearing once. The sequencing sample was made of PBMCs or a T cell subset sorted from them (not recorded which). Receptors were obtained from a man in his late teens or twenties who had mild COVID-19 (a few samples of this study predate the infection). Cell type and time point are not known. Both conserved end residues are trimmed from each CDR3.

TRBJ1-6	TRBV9	ASSVGGTASNSPLH
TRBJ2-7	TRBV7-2	ASSLLAGDLYEQY
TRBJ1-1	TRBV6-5	ASSYTGGTGHEAF
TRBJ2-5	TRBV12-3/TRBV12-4	ASSIRGVGEETQY
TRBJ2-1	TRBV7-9	ASTPYRGVYNEQF
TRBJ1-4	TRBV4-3	ASTQGYATNEKLF
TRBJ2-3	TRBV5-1	ASSLLPSVSTDTQY
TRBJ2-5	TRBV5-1	ASSSGTGIQETQY
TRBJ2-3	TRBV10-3	AISELKTQY
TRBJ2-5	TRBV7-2	ASSLSTSGDHSTFQETQY
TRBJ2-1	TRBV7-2	ASSLLTSGGVYNEQF